This T cell receptor (beta chain) was captured in a study of blood T cells in healthy people across ages. Looking at the study overall: Template switching captured about one barcoded beta molecule per two T cells. General study findings and limits: Age showed a roughly linear inverse relationship with TCR beta diversity per million T cells.

The authors ran a second PCR of about 7 to 11 cycles using a sample-barcoded 5' primer and a J-beta primer mix. MiXCR was run by TCRdb on the 5' RACE reads, yielding one entry per CDR3 protein. The sample carries approximately 1,000,000 distinct CDR3 sequences, 40% to 50% recorded once. About this clonotype: Antigen: not known.

Isolation of PBMCs gave at least 6.5 million cells per sample. Germline CDR1 is DFQATT and CDR2 is SNEGSKA (reference sequence). The V gene lost 0 bases and the J gene lost 0 bases, with 9 bases spanning the gap. The CDR3 length is 15 residues. The sequencing sample was made of blood. The clonotype originates from a woman aged 60-75 years in good health. The chain links TRBV20-1 to TRBJ2-4, with D unresolved. The CDR3 DNA sequence: TGCAGTGCTAGAGATCCGTTTATAGCCAAAAACATTCAGTACTTC. Its protein product is CSARDPFIAKNIQYF.